Listed here are 24 T cell receptor beta chains from one sample, sequenced in a study of CD8 T cells in Susac syndrome. Reverse transcription of roughly 0.5 to 1 ug RNA was carried out with random hexamers. TCRdb re-called the immunoSEQ multiplex PCR reads through MiXCR, storing one row per CDR3 protein. The sample carries roughly 180,000 distinct CDR3 sequences, about 95% recorded once. Source material: CD4+ T cells from PBMCs. The receptors stem from a human donor in good health.

V is TRBV29-1 and J is TRBJ1-1, with a weak D call TRBD1 (5 bases). CDR1 SQVTM and CDR2 ANQGSEA come from the germline V gene. This CDR3 comprises 10 residues. Trimming cost V 3 bases and J 10 bases, with 9 bases left between them. CDR3 loop: CSVDGGRAFF. The CDR3 coding sequence is TGCAGCGTTGATGGGGGGAGAGCTTTCTTT.

For the CDR3, the DNA is TGCAGTGCTGAGGGAGACCAAGAGACCCAGTACTTC. This translates into CSAEGDQETQYF. This chain joins TRBV20-1 and TRBJ2-5, with a weak D call TRBD2 (5 bases). Germline values: CDR1 DFQATT, CDR2 SNEGSKA (reference sequence). V gave up 5 bases and J gave up 0 bases, with 7 bases separating them. This CDR3 contains 12 residues.

The chain recombines TRBV9 with TRBJ1-4; D not resolved. The ends were cut back, 4 bases at V and 7 bases at J, with 11 bases in the middle. This CDR3 contains 13 residues. The V gene's germline CDR1 is SGDLS and CDR2 YYNGEE. The CDR3 coding sequence is TGTGCCAGCAGCACGGGTTTTGGTGAAAAACTGTTTTTT. Translating gives CASSTGFGEKLFF.

CDR3 DNA: TGCAGTGCTAGTCTTCGGTCTAGCGGGGGTGGAAGCTACGAGCAGTACTTC. It codes for CSASLRSSGGGSYEQYF. The chain has TRBV20-1 and TRBJ2-7; 10 nucleotides agree with TRBD2. The CDR3 covers 17 residues. The germline CDR1 and CDR2 sequences are DFQATT and SNEGSKA (reference sequence). V lost 3 bases, J lost 3 bases, and 14 bases stayed unmatched.

The chain is built from TRBV3-1 and TRBJ2-7; maybe TRBD2 (6 bases). The CDR3 has 14 residues. CDR1 is LGHDT, CDR2 YNNKEL, per germline (reference sequence). V lost 4 bases, J lost 1 base, and 11 bases lay in between. The CDR3 region is CASSLMGGSYEQYF. The CDR3 DNA reads as TGTGCCAGCAGCCTCATGGGGGGTTCCTACGAGCAGTACTTC.

V usage is TRBV9 and J usage is TRBJ2-1; 13 bases agree with TRBD2. Trimming took 3 bases from V and 10 from J; bases not matched to a gene: 4. CDR3 length: 14 residues. Germline V lookup: CDR1 SGDLS, CDR2 YYNGEE. The CDR3 DNA sequence: TGTGCCAGCAGCGCCACTAGCGGGAGGGCCGAGCAGTTCTTC. It translates to CASSATSGRAEQFF.

The chain joins TRBV20-1 to TRBJ2-5; possibly TRBD1 for D (6 bases). The CDR3 contains 15 residues. Between the trimmed V and J ends, which lost 0 bases and 9 bases, there was a span of 20 bases. Germline CDR1 is DFQATT and CDR2 is SNEGSKA (reference sequence). As DNA, the CDR3 is TGCAGTGCTAGAGATCACTCCCGGGTCAAGGGGGCCCAGTACTTC. Translating gives CSARDHSRVKGAQYF.

The chain combines TRBV12-3 or TRBV12-4 with TRBJ2-3; tentative D call: TRBD1 (5 bases). V was cut by 5 bases and J by 5 bases, with 8 bases left in between. This CDR3 is 12 amino acids long. CDR3 in DNA: TGTGCCAGCAGTCCAGGGTTAGATACGCAGTATTTT. Translating gives CASSPGLDTQYF.

The J gene is TRBJ2-3, the V gene TRBV7-2; TRBD2 matches 9 bases. The germline CDR1 and CDR2 sequences are SGHTA and FQGNSA. This CDR3 contains 16 residues. Trimming cost V 1 base and J 3 bases; bases outside gene matches: 5. As DNA, the CDR3 is TGTGCCAGCAGCTTAGGACTTAGCGGGAGTACAGATACGCAGTATTTT. Translation: CASSLGLSGSTDTQYF.

This chain uses TRBV18 with TRBJ2-5; tentatively, D is TRBD1 (6 bases). Trimming removed 2 bases at V and 2 bases at J, with 9 bases between. The CDR3 covers 14 residues. The germline CDR1 and CDR2 sequences are KGHSH and LQKENI. The CDR3 DNA reads TGTGCCAGCTCACCAACCGGACAGCAAGAGACCCAGTACTTC. Its protein is CASSPTGQQETQYF.

The chain combines TRBV28 with TRBJ2-7; possible D gene TRBD1, 6 bases. Trimming pared 2 bases from V and 0 bases from J, leaving 14 bases between. CDR1 and CDR2 from the germline V gene are MDHEN and SYDVKM. The CDR3 has 16 residues. The CDR3 is CASSLGTPHRSYEQYF. The CDR3 DNA sequence: TGTGCCAGCAGTTTAGGGACACCACATCGCTCCTACGAGCAGTACTTC.

The rearrangement joins TRBV20-1 to TRBJ2-3; 11 bases line up with TRBD2. The CDR3 loop spans 17 amino acids. Trimming at V came to 6 bases and at J to 1 base, leaving 12 bases not matched to a gene. CDR1 DFQATT and CDR2 SNEGSKA come from the germline V gene (reference sequence). The CDR3, as DNA: TGCAGTGCGCGACCCGGGACTAGCGGAAGGGGCACAGATACGCAGTATTTT. Translated, it gives CSARPGTSGRGTDTQYF.

The V and J genes are TRBV5-4 and TRBJ2-3, with 7 bases matching TRBD2. CDR3 size: 14 residues. Germline loops: CDR1 SGHNT, CDR2 YYREEE (reference sequence). After removal of 4 bases from V and 2 bases from J, the junction contained 4 bases not matched to a gene. The CDR3 bases are TGTGCCAGCAGCGAGGGAGGGAACACAGATACGCAGTATTTT. Translating gives CASSEGGNTDTQYF.

The V gene is TRBV28, the J gene TRBJ2-3; the D gene is possibly TRBD1 (5 bases). Per germline, CDR1 MDHEN and CDR2 SYDVKM. The germline V and J ends were trimmed by 10 bases and 7 bases, with 9 bases remaining between them. The CDR3 is made up of 10 amino acids. CDR3 sequence reads: CAIQGYTQYF. CDR3 DNA: TGTGCCATCCAGGGTTATACGCAGTATTTT.

V usage is TRBV7-2 and J usage is TRBJ1-4; D perhaps matches TRBD1 (5 bases). Germline assignment: CDR1 SGHTA and CDR2 FQGNSA. Trimming removed 2 bases at V and 5 bases at J, with 15 bases between. The CDR3 has 16 amino acids. The CDR3 sequence is CASSLFPGRRNEKLFF. The CDR3 coding sequence is TGTGCCAGCAGCTTATTCCCGGGACGTCGAAATGAAAAACTGTTTTTT. The variable domain in full, completed from reference TRBV7-2 and TRBJ1-4, reads GAGVSQSPSNKVTEKGKDVELRCDPISGHTALYWYRQSLGQGLEFLIYFQGNSAPDKSGLPSDRFSAERTGGSVSTLTIQRTQQEDSAVYLCASSLFPGRRNEKLFFGSGTQLSVL.

The chain carries TRBV29-1 and TRBJ2-1; 11 bases map to TRBD2. Germline V gene sequence: CDR1 SQVTM, CDR2 ANQGSEA. J gave up 8 bases and V 3 bases, and 6 bases lay outside the gene matches. This CDR3 comprises 14 residues. CDR3: CSVDVAGGGHEQFF. CDR3 DNA: TGCAGCGTTGACGTAGCGGGAGGGGGCCATGAGCAGTTCTTC.

This clonotype showed up just once. Germline and junction disagree at one end, which may indicate a read error. The chain joins TRBV4-2 to TRBJ2-7, with 11 bases identical to TRBD2. This CDR3 has 17 residues. The germline V gene encodes CDR1 LGHNA and CDR2 YNFKEQ. The CDR3 DNA reads TGTGCCAGCGGCCAGGCCGGGACTAGCGGAAGCTCCTACGAGCAGTACTTC. Residues: CASGQAGTSGSSYEQYF.

V gene TRBV30 combines with J gene TRBJ2-1, with D possibly matching TRBD2 (5 bases). There are 12 residues in the CDR3. V was trimmed by 0 bases and J by 10 bases, leaving 10 bases between them. Looked up from germline, CDR1 is GTSNPN and CDR2 is SVGIG (reference sequence). CDR3 region: CAWSVREREQFF. CDR3 sequence (DNA): TGTGCCTGGAGTGTACGTGAGCGGGAGCAGTTCTTC.

This clonotype occurred once. The J gene is TRBJ2-4, the V gene TRBV4-3; weak D call: TRBD2 (6 bases). Germline V gene data show CDR1 as LGHNA and CDR2 as YSLEER. This CDR3 is 17 amino acids long. V was shortened by 0 bases and J by 1 base, with 13 bases between the two germline ends. For the CDR3, the DNA is TGCGCCAGCAGCCAAGATGGGGGAGGAAGGGCCAAAAACATTCAGTACTTC. It encodes CASSQDGGGRAKNIQYF.

The chain uses TRBV29-1 and TRBJ2-3; D unclear. There are 13 residues in the CDR3. Germline lookup yields CDR1 SQVTM and CDR2 ANQGSEA. V lost 1 base and J 2 bases, leaving 7 bases between the germline ends. The CDR3 sequence: CSVEVTPTDTQYF. The CDR3 region has the DNA TGCAGCGTTGAAGTAACTCCCACAGATACGCAGTATTTT.

The chain combines TRBV20-1 with TRBJ2-3; D may be TRBD2 (5 bases). The V end was cut by 5 bases, the J end by 1 base, with 7 bases between. This CDR3 has 12 residues. Germline V gene data show CDR1 as DFQATT and CDR2 as SNEGSKA (reference sequence). The chain's CDR3 is CSARSGTDTQYF. As DNA, the CDR3 is TGCAGTGCTCGTAGCGGCACAGATACGCAGTATTTT.

The CDR3 nucleotides are TGCAGTGCTAGAGGAGGGGATGGGAGCACAGATACGCAGTATTTT. As protein: CSARGGDGSTDTQYF. V and J are TRBV20-1 and TRBJ2-3; D tentatively reads TRBD1 or TRBD2 (5 bases each). CDR3 length equals 15 residues. V lost 1 base and J 0 bases, leaving 11 bases between the germline ends. Germline values: CDR1 DFQATT, CDR2 SNEGSKA (reference sequence).

This chain connects TRBV20-1 to TRBJ2-3; 11 bases match TRBD1. From germline, CDR1 is DFQATT and CDR2 SNEGSKA (reference sequence). CDR3 length: 15 amino acids. The ends lost 4 bases at V and 5 bases at J; junction bases unmatched: 8. CDR3 sequence (DNA): TGCAGTGCTACTTCAGGACAGGGGGCAGTAGATACGCAGTATTTT. This encodes CSATSGQGAVDTQYF.

The chain joins TRBV6-1 to TRBJ2-6, with TRBD2 matching 10 bases. The CDR3 covers 17 residues. Germline CDR1 and CDR2: MNHNS and SASEGT. J gave up 0 bases and V 7 bases, and 6 bases lay outside the gene matches. CDR3 sequence (DNA): TGTGCCAGCACTATAGCGGGAGGCGGCTCTGGGGCCAACGTCCTGACTTTC. Translation gives CASTIAGGGSGANVLTF.